This T cell receptor (beta chain) was captured in a study of blood T cells in healthy people across ages. A second PCR of about 7 to 11 cycles used a sample-barcoded 5' primer and a J-beta primer mix. TCRdb itself ran the 5' RACE reads through MiXCR, one entry per CDR3 protein. The sample includes 2 million or so distinct CDR3 sequences, 49% seen only once; the top ten take around 2.1%. As concerns this clonotype: Its antigen is still unknown. Compared with germline, one end of the junction differs, possibly owing to a read error.

The CDR3 is 15 residues long. Germline V gene sequence: CDR1 MGHRA, CDR2 YSYEKL. General study findings and limits: It was found that TCR beta diversity correlated strongly with the percentage of naive T cells.

For every donor, a draw yielded ten milliliters of peripheral blood. Whenever a sample was processed, at least 6.5 million PBMCs were isolated. The total RNA that was extracted per sample amounted to at least 5 micrograms. This TCR came from a woman aged 35 to 49 in good health. What was sequenced was blood. The rearrangement uses TRBV4-1 and TRBJ1-6; 7 bases line up with TRBD1. The CDR3 sequence: CASSQEGQHNSPHHF. CDR3 coding DNA: TGCGCCAGCAGCCAGGAGGGACAGCATAATTCACCCCACCACTTT.